Following are 29 T cell receptor beta chains from one sample sequenced in a study of T cell responses to AZD1222 COVID-19 vaccine. The assay was immunoSEQ multiplex PCR, and TCRdb's table has in-frame clones only and misses some. The sample has 170,000 or so clones, less than 95% seen once. The specimen was peripheral blood, collected on day 0 of AZD1222 vaccination. These receptors were taken from an adult in good health.

The chain joins TRBV7-6 to TRBJ1-1, with D uncertain. The CDR3 runs 14 residues. V lost 5 bases to trimming and J lost 5 bases, with 15 bases between them. The germline V gene encodes CDR1 SGHVS and CDR2 FNYEAQ. The CDR3 DNA is TGTGCCAGCAGCCCCGGCCCAGGAAGGACTGAAGCTTTCTTT. Its translation: CASSPGPGRTEAFF.

This clone was seen only once. The chain's CDR3 is CASSLSSRHTEAFF. In DNA, the CDR3 is TGTGCCAGCAGCTTATCCAGTCGGCACACTGAAGCTTTCTTT. The V and J genes are TRBV7-9 and TRBJ1-1; D not resolved. The CDR3 runs to 14 residues. The V gene lost 2 bases and the J gene lost 3 bases, with 10 bases spanning the gap. Germline CDR1 reads SEHNR; CDR2 reads FQNEAQ (reference sequence).

The chain links TRBV12-3 or TRBV12-4 to TRBJ1-4; 7 bases match TRBD1. V was pared by 6 bases and J by 4 bases, with 2 bases of the junction left unmatched. This CDR3 spans 13 amino acids. CDR3 protein: CASSGTDNEKLFF. In DNA, the CDR3 is TGTGCCAGCAGCGGGACAGATAATGAAAAACTGTTTTTT.

The chain carries TRBV7-3 and TRBJ2-1; 7 nucleotides match TRBD2. The V gene end was trimmed by 2 bases and the J gene end by 3 bases; junction bases not matched to a gene: 7. This CDR3 is 16 amino acids long. Germline V gives CDR1 SGHTA, CDR2 FQGTGA. CDR3 nucleotide sequence: TGTGCCAGCAGCTTATCTCCGGCGGGGGTCTACAATGAGCAGTTCTTC. This codes for CASSLSPAGVYNEQFF.

The rearrangement joins TRBV4-2 to TRBJ2-1; D call uncertain. Germline V lookup: CDR1 LGHNA, CDR2 YNFKEQ. The length of the CDR3 is 17 residues. V lost 0 bases, J lost 0 bases, and 12 bases lay in between. The chain's CDR3 is CASSQDYGSSSYNEQFF. Written as DNA, the CDR3 is TGTGCCAGCAGCCAAGATTACGGGTCGAGCTCCTACAATGAGCAGTTCTTC.

The chain joins TRBV5-1 to TRBJ2-3; maybe TRBD1 (6 bases). The CDR3 runs to 15 residues. The V and J ends lost 2 bases and 1 base respectively, with 11 bases between them. Per the germline V gene, CDR1 is SGHRS and CDR2 is YFSETQ. In nucleotides, the CDR3 is TGCGCCAGCAGCTTAACAGGGCCAGGCACAGATACGCAGTATTTT. Its translation is CASSLTGPGTDTQYF.

The chain couples TRBV12-2 to TRBJ1-2. TRBV12-2 is termed a pseudogene. The CDR3 length is 14 residues. The CDR3 DNA is TGTGCAAGTCACCTGGCAGAGGGTCCTTATGGCTACACCTTC. Residues: CASHLAEGPYGYTF.

The genes are TRBV7-3 and TRBJ2-5, with D perhaps TRBD1 or TRBD2 (6 bases each). The germline V and J ends were trimmed by 2 bases and 2 bases, with 21 bases remaining between them. Germline CDR1 and CDR2: SGHTA and FQGTGA. The CDR3 covers 18 residues. The CDR3 sequence: CASSLFSPFGGPQETQYF. The DNA of the CDR3 is TGTGCCAGCAGCTTATTCTCCCCCTTTGGGGGGCCTCAAGAGACCCAGTACTTC.

CDR3 DNA sequence: TGTGCCAGCAGTTACTCCCGGGCTGGAAACACCATATATTTT. Translation: CASSYSRAGNTIYF. The chain links TRBV6-5 to TRBJ1-3; D not resolved. The V gene's germline CDR1 is MNHEY and CDR2 SVGAGI. The V end lost 0 bases, the J end lost 2 bases, and 5 bases lay between the germline ends. The CDR3 is 14 amino acids.

The V gene is TRBV6-4, the J gene TRBJ1-5, with a tentative D call TRBD1 (5 bases). CDR3 size: 13 residues. Germline V gene lookup returns CDR1 MRHNA and CDR2 SNTAGT. Deletions cut 4 bases from V and 7 bases from J, with 11 bases between. Here the CDR3 DNA reads TGTGCCAGCAGTGCGGGGAGGGACCAGCCCCAGCATTTT. Its translation is CASSAGRDQPQHF.

This clone came up once. J is TRBJ1-1 and V is TRBV2, with D tentatively TRBD1 (6 bases). CDR3 size: 13 residues. Germline lookup yields CDR1 SNHLY and CDR2 FYNNEI. Between the trimmed V and J ends, which lost 4 bases and 11 bases, there was a span of 17 bases. The CDR3 here is CASSVVGGVFAFF. As DNA, the CDR3 is TGTGCCAGCAGTGTAGTAGGGGGGGTTTTCGCTTTCTTT.

The table lists this clone with a count of one. The chain joins TRBV5-1 to TRBJ1-2; no firm D call. Germline CDR1 reads SGHRS; CDR2 reads YFSETQ. This CDR3 is built from 14 residues. The V and J ends lost 3 bases and 8 bases respectively, with 17 bases between them. The CDR3 DNA follows: TGCGCCAGCAGCTCGAGGAACACAGAGGGCGGCTACACCTTC. This translates into CASSSRNTEGGYTF.

This clone was found once. V usage is TRBV5-1 and J usage is TRBJ2-5, with D perhaps assigned TRBD1 or TRBD2 (6 bases each). CDR1 is SGHRS, CDR2 YFSETQ, per germline. The CDR3 consists of 17 residues. V was trimmed by 1 base and J by 5 bases, leaving 21 bases between them. CDR3 sequence: CASSLWGSGAPQETQYF. The CDR3 nucleotides are TGCGCCAGCAGCTTGTGGGGATCGGGGGCCCCCCAGGAGACCCAGTACTTC.

The count of this clone is one. The chain recombines TRBV28 with TRBJ1-4; 9 nucleotides agree with TRBD1. Germline V gene lookup returns CDR1 MDHEN and CDR2 SYDVKM. The CDR3 runs to 15 residues. V was clipped by 4 bases and J by 8 bases; unmatched bases: 8. The CDR3 loop reads CASSSWTGEGEKLFF. For the CDR3, the DNA is TGTGCCAGCAGTTCTTGGACAGGGGAGGGAGAAAAACTGTTTTTT.

The rearrangement uses TRBV19 and TRBJ1-2; 9 bases are shared with TRBD1. The germline V gene encodes CDR1 LNHDA and CDR2 SQIVND (reference sequence). This CDR3 has 20 residues. The V segment lost 4 bases and the J segment 0 bases; nucleotides outside the gene matches: 18. In DNA, the CDR3 is TGTGCCAGTAGTAGAGAAGGGACAGGGATTTCTACCCCTACTAACTATGGCTACACCTTC. It yields the protein CASSREGTGISTPTNYGYTF. The entire variable domain, with the rest obtained from reference TRBV19 and TRBJ1-2, is as follows: DGGITQSPKYLFRKEGQNVTLSCEQNLNHDAMYWYRQDPGQGLRLIYYSQIVNDFQKGDIAEGYSVSREKKESFPLTVTSAQKNPTAFYLCASSREGTGISTPTNYGYTFGSGTRLTVV.

This chain uses TRBV5-1 with TRBJ1-2; 8 positions match TRBD1. Germline V gene data show CDR1 as SGHRS and CDR2 as YFSETQ. V gave up 1 base and J gave up 6 bases; unmatched junction bases: 5. This CDR3 region has 14 residues. CDR3 amino acids: CASSLRDRKDGYTF. The CDR3 coding sequence is TGCGCCAGCAGCTTGCGGGACAGGAAAGATGGCTACACCTTC.

This CDR3 reads CASSEEKGLSYGYTF. CDR3 sequence (DNA): TGTGCCAGCAGTGAAGAAAAAGGCTTGAGCTATGGCTACACCTTC. The V gene is TRBV2, the J gene TRBJ1-2; D remains unclear. Germline-derived CDR1 and CDR2 are SNHLY and FYNNEI. V was pared by 1 base and J by 4 bases, with 13 bases between. The CDR3 runs to 15 residues.

V and J are TRBV11-2 and TRBJ2-1; D ambiguous. This CDR3 comprises 14 residues. V was cut by 5 bases and J by 9 bases, with 17 bases left in between. Germline CDR1 and CDR2: SGHAT and FQNNGV. The CDR3 here is CASSAPGPSFEQFF. CDR3 nucleotide sequence: TGTGCCAGCAGCGCCCCCGGGCCCAGCTTTGAGCAGTTCTTC.

The rearrangement joins TRBV5-4 to TRBJ1-6, with no clear D. The V end lost 5 bases, the J end lost 4 bases, and 13 bases lay between the germline ends. Germline lookup yields CDR1 SGHNT and CDR2 YYREEE (reference sequence). The CDR3 runs 15 residues. Here the CDR3 reads CASRKDTAYNSPLHF. In nucleotides, the CDR3 is TGTGCCAGCAGAAAAGATACAGCTTATAATTCACCCCTCCACTTT.

The chain recombines TRBV19 with TRBJ1-1, with TRBD1 as a possible D gene (6 bases). Trimming cost V 4 bases and J 0 bases, with 9 bases left between them. This CDR3 comprises 14 residues. Germline V gives CDR1 LNHDA, CDR2 SQIVND (reference sequence). The CDR3 DNA is TGTGCCAGTAGTACCGGGACACTGAACACTGAAGCTTTCTTT. The encoded protein is CASSTGTLNTEAFF.

This sequence joins TRBV2 and TRBJ2-7; 7 nucleotides agree with TRBD2. The CDR3 is 14 residues long. Per germline, CDR1 SNHLY and CDR2 FYNNEI. Trimming took 3 bases from V and 4 from J; bases not matched to a gene: 6. The CDR3 nucleotides read TGTGCCAGCAGTGACGGCGGGGGACGATACGAGCAGTACTTC. It is translated as CASSDGGGRYEQYF.

The table lists this clone with a count of one. DNA for the CDR3: TGCGCCAGCAGCCAGCCCGGGACAGGGCACGGCTATGGCTACACCTTC. Encoded protein: CASSQPGTGHGYGYTF. The chain links TRBV4-3 to TRBJ1-2, with TRBD1 matching 9 bases. There are 16 residues in the CDR3. The ends lost 3 bases at V and 4 bases at J; junction bases unmatched: 9. Looked up from germline, CDR1 is LGHNA and CDR2 is YSLEER.

This chain joins TRBV6-2 or TRBV6-3 and TRBJ1-1; D is unclear. The CDR3 extends over 15 amino acids. Trimming cost V 4 bases and J 4 bases, with 16 bases left between them. Germline V lookup: CDR1 MNHEY, CDR2 SVGEGT. CDR3 sequence reads: CASSSDPYGSTEAFF. The CDR3, as DNA: TGTGCCAGCAGTTCAGATCCCTACGGGAGCACTGAAGCTTTCTTT.

This clone showed up just once. J is TRBJ2-5 and V is TRBV10-1, with TRBD1 matching 10 bases. The CDR3 consists of 13 residues. The germline V gene has CDR1 WNHNN and CDR2 SYGVQD (reference sequence). The J segment lost 9 bases and the V segment lost 5 bases, leaving 6 bases of the junction unmatched. CDR3 protein: CASSSGTGAPQYF. DNA of the CDR3: TGCGCCAGCAGTTCCGGGACAGGGGCACCCCAGTACTTC.

This clone has only one observation. The rearrangement uses TRBV2 and TRBJ1-2; 8 positions agree with TRBD1. The junction had 2 bases not matched to a gene; V was cut back by 7 bases and J by 4 bases. This CDR3 comprises 12 residues. Germline CDR1 SNHLY, CDR2 FYNNEI. CDR3 residues: CASNGQGYGYTF. CDR3 nucleotide sequence: TGTGCCAGCAACGGACAGGGCTATGGCTACACCTTC.

The V and J genes are TRBV5-5 and TRBJ1-5; D is unresolved. The CDR3 spans 14 residues. V lost 2 bases and J lost 4, with 10 bases in between. The germline gives CDR1 SGHKS, CDR2 YYEKEE (reference sequence). In nucleotides, the CDR3 is TGTGCCAGCAGCTTTGGGAGGGCTAATCAGCCCCAGCATTTT. Residues: CASSFGRANQPQHF.

J is TRBJ2-5 and V is TRBV6-2 or TRBV6-3; D is unclear. The CDR3 totals 13 residues. CDR1 and CDR2 (germline): MNHEY, SVGEGT. V shed 1 base and J shed 1 base, with 4 bases lying between them. This chain's CDR3 is CASSYFFQETQYF. In DNA, the CDR3 is TGTGCCAGCAGTTACTTCTTCCAAGAGACCCAGTACTTC.

The chain recombines TRBV6-5 with TRBJ2-1; maybe TRBD2 (5 bases). The V end lost 4 bases, the J end lost 10 bases, and 17 bases lay between the germline ends. The CDR3 spans 14 residues. Germline values: CDR1 MNHEY, CDR2 SVGAGI. This CDR3 is CASSSDTLSGEQFF. The CDR3 bases are TGTGCCAGCAGTTCGGATACCTTATCGGGGGAGCAGTTCTTC.

The genes are TRBV6-6 and TRBJ1-2; 7 bases match TRBD1. V was clipped by 11 bases and J by 2 bases; unmatched bases: 8. The CDR3 contains 13 residues. Germline CDR1 is MNHNY and CDR2 is SVGAGI (reference sequence). The CDR3 coding sequence is TGTGCCGGCAAAACAGGGGCGAACTATGGCTACACCTTC. Protein sequence: CAGKTGANYGYTF.